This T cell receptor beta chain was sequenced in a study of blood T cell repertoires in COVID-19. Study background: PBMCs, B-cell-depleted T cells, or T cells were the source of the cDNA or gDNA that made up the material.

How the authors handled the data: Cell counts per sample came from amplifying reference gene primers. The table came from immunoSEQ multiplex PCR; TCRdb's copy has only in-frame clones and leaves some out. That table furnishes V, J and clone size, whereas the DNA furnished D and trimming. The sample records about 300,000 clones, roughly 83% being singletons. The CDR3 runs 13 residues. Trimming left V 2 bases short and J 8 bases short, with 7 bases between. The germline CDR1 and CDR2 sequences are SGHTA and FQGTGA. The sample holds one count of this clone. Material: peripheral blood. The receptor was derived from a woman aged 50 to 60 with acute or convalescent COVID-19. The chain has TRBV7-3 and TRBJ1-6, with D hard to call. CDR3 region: CASSLGQDSPLHF. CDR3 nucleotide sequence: TGTGCCAGCAGCTTAGGGCAGGATTCACCCCTCCACTTT.